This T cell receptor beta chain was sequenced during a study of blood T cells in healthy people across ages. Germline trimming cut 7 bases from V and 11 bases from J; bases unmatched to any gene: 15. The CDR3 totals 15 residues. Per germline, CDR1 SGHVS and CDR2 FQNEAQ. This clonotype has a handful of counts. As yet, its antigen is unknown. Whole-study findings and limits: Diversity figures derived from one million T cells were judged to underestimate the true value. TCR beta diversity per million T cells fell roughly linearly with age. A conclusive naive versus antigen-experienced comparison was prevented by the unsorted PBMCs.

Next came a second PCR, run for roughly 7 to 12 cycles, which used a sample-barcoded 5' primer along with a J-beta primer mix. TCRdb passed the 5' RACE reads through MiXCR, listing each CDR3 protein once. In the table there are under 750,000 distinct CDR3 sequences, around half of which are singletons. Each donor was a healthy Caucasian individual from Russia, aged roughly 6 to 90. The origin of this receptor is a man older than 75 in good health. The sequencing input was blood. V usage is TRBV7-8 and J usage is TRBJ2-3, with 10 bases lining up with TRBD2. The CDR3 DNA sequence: TGTGCCAGCACCGAGATTAGCGGGAGGCAGCGTGAGCAGTATTTT. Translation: CASTEISGRQREQYF.